The 4 T cell receptor beta chains reported below all come from one sample, sequenced in a study of shared clonotypes between healthy human individuals. Assay used: immunoSEQ multiplex PCR; TCRdb lists only in-frame clones, some missing. Of 300,000 or so clones in the sample, roughly 70% are singletons; the top ten hold 10%. The sequenced sample was memory CD4+ T cells sorted from blood. The subset: CD45RA-negative fraction. Every receptor here comes from a man aged 30 to 45 in good health.

This chain uses TRBV18 with TRBJ2-5; D may match TRBD1 or TRBD2 (5 bases each). Between the trimmed V and J ends, which lost 4 bases and 2 bases, there was a span of 11 bases. CDR3 length equals 14 residues. The germline CDR1 and CDR2 sequences are KGHSH and LQKENI. The CDR3 protein is CASSLRDGQETQYF. CDR3 bases: TGTGCCAGCTCACTCCGGGACGGACAAGAGACCCAGTACTTC.

Only a few counts were recorded for this clone. Other DNA sequences from this sample encode an identical CDR3 as well. The rearrangement links TRBV5-6 to TRBJ2-5; 7 bases fit TRBD1. The CDR3 covers 15 residues. V shed 0 bases and J 4 bases; nucleotides not matched to a gene: 6. Looked up from germline, CDR1 is SGHDT and CDR2 is YYEEEE. CDR3 bases: TGTGCCAGCAGCTTGGTGGCAGGGGGTAGAGAGACCCAGTACTTC. It specifies CASSLVAGGRETQYF.

This rearrangement joins TRBV19 to TRBJ1-2; tentative D call: TRBD1 (6 bases). This CDR3 has 14 residues. Trimming took off 5 bases at V and 6 bases at J, with 16 bases between the two ends. CDR1 and CDR2 from the germline V gene are LNHDA and SQIVND (reference sequence). The CDR3 nucleotides are TGTGCCAGTAGTTCCGGCGCCGGGACAAATGGCTACACCTTC. Protein product: CASSSGAGTNGYTF.

V and J are TRBV7-2 and TRBJ2-1; unclear D gene. Trimming took 8 bases from V and 2 from J, leaving 4 bases between them. Germline V gene lookup returns CDR1 SGHTA and CDR2 FQGNSA. The CDR3 spans 11 residues. The CDR3 loop is CASDPYNEQFF. CDR3 DNA sequence: TGTGCCAGCGACCCCTACAATGAGCAGTTCTTC.